This T cell receptor (beta chain) was recorded in a study of shared clonotypes between healthy human individuals. Across the study: The people who gave samples were a couple of women and a few men aged 18 to 49.

The replicate PCRs on unsorted PBMC were given approximately 0.3 ug DNA, which is around 31,000 T cell genomes. This table comes from immunoSEQ multiplex PCR, and its TCRdb copy is limited to in-frame clones, with some not included. The sample has 450,000 or so clones, 75% to 80% seen once. CDR3 length equals 14 residues. The junction had 7 bases not matched to a gene; V was cut back by 5 bases and J by 7 bases. The germline V gene encodes CDR1 MRHNA and CDR2 SNTAGT. This clone showed up just a few times. The source is a woman in her thirties or forties in good health. Some clones in this sample may be carry-over from other donors' samples. This chain uses TRBV6-4 with TRBJ2-1, with 8 positions matching TRBD2. Sequencing used PBMCs. CDR3 amino acids: CASSKGLEANEQFF. CDR3 nucleotides: TGTGCCAGCAGTAAGGGACTAGAGGCAAATGAGCAGTTCTTC.